The rows below give T cell receptor beta chains drawn from one sample of a study of blood T cell repertoires in COVID-19. Profiling relied on immunoSEQ multiplex PCR, and the TCRdb table lists in-frame clones only, not all of them. Counted here are 150,000 or so clones, roughly 83% occurring once; the ten biggest clones make up 5%. The sample consisted of peripheral blood. These receptor sequences come from a woman in her seventies with COVID-19, enrolled during active disease. Both conserved end residues are part of each CDR3. The D gene is left open where the match is weak.

V gene	J gene	D gene	CDR3 protein	CDR3 DNA
TRBV3-1/TRBV3-2	TRBJ2-7	TRBD1	CASSLGGASVDEQYF	TGTGCCAGCAGCCTAGGGGGCGCGAGTGTGGACGAGCAGTACTTC
TRBV10-3	TRBJ1-1	NA	CAISETGRYTEAFF	TGTGCCATCAGTGAGACAGGGCGGTACACTGAAGCTTTCTTT
TRBV6-5	TRBJ1-5	TRBD1	CASMPQGASNQPQHF	TGTGCCAGCATGCCCCAGGGGGCGAGCAATCAGCCCCAGCATTTT
TRBV6-4	TRBJ2-3	NA	CASGEGDPQYF	TGTGCCAGCGGCGAGGGGGATCCGCAGTATTTT
TRBV18	TRBJ1-5	NA	CASSPSGSRNSNQPQHF	TGTGCCAGCTCACCGTCGGGGTCCAGGAATAGCAATCAGCCCCAGCATTTT
TRBV5-6	TRBJ1-2	NA	CASSLVGEVQSYGYTF	TGTGCCAGCAGCTTGGTCGGGGAGGTCCAGAGCTATGGCTACACCTTC
TRBV5-4	TRBJ2-7	TRBD1	CASSFGDRVGSEQYF	TGTGCCAGCAGCTTTGGGGACAGGGTGGGTTCCGAGCAGTACTTC
TRBV5-1	TRBJ1-5	TRBD1	CASSPDGTGSGQPQHF	TGCGCCAGCAGCCCGGACGGGACAGGGAGTGGTCAGCCCCAGCATTTT
TRBV30	TRBJ2-3	TRBD1	CAWSRSDRAGADTQYF	TGTGCCTGGAGTCGATCGGACAGGGCTGGAGCAGATACGCAGTATTTT
TRBV7-2	TRBJ1-1	NA	CASSLALGNTEAFF	TGTGCCAGCAGCCTGGCGCTAGGGAACACTGAAGCTTTCTTT
TRBV6-2/TRBV6-3	TRBJ2-5	NA	CASSRPTGPLGTQYF	TGTGCCAGCAGCCGCCCGACAGGCCCGTTGGGGACCCAGTACTTC
TRBV6-5	TRBJ2-2	NA	CASSYRTASTGELFF	TGTGCCAGCAGTTACCGGACAGCCAGCACCGGGGAGCTGTTTTTT
TRBV6-2/TRBV6-3	TRBJ2-3	NA	CASSYLGARTDTQYF	TGTGCCAGCAGTTATCTGGGGGCACGCACAGATACGCAGTATTTT
TRBV30	TRBJ1-2	TRBD1	CAWSLTQGASYGYTF	TGTGCCTGGAGTCTAACCCAGGGGGCGAGCTATGGCTACACCTTC